The sequence of this T cell receptor (beta chain) was determined in a study of T cells in women clearing cervical HPV infection. Study outcomes and limitations: CIN3+ cases had significantly higher TCR richness than controls; evenness did not differ.

Each participant carried one incident cervical HPV16 infection only. To note about this clone: What it binds is unknown. The observed sequence ends 3 residues before the CDR3 terminus, with the missing tail filled in from the germline J gene.

The germline CDR1 and CDR2 sequences are SGHKS and YYEKEE (reference sequence). This CDR3 has 15 residues. Genomic DNA, averaging roughly 1,200 ng per sample, yielded TCR beta CDR3 via immunoSEQ. Measured with immunoSEQ multiplex PCR; TCRdb has only the in-frame clones, and not every one. This table lists tens of thousands of clones. Sequencing was done on a sample of blood buffy coat. This TCR was sampled from a woman aged 18-70 years with a cervical HPV16 infection that either progressed to CIN3+ or cleared (not recorded which). The rearrangement joins TRBV5-5 to TRBJ1-4, with a tentative D call TRBD1 (6 bases). The covered CDR3 bases are TGTGCCAGCAGCTTCTCCTCAGGGGCAGTCGGTGGA. Amino acid sequence: CASSFSSGAVGG. The full CDR3 sequence reads CASSFSSGAVGGLFF.